A single sample gave rise to the 30 T cell receptor beta chains below, sequenced in a study of blood T cell repertoires in COVID-19. Generated by immunoSEQ multiplex PCR, the TCRdb table keeps only in-frame clones and is missing some. The table lists 150,000 or so clones, less than 90% of them singletons. Sequencing input: PBMCs or T cells enriched from blood (not recorded which). The receptors derive from a woman aged 50 to 60 who had been exposed to COVID-19.

The chain links TRBV27 to TRBJ1-6; 9 bases line up with TRBD1. This CDR3 contains 15 residues. The V gene's germline CDR1 is MNHEY and CDR2 SMNVEV (reference sequence). V shed 0 bases and J 9 bases; nucleotides not matched to a gene: 3. CDR3 in amino acids: CASSLSGQGGSPLHF. The DNA of the CDR3 is TGTGCCAGCAGTTTATCGGGACAGGGTGGTTCACCCCTCCACTTT.

The J gene is TRBJ2-7, the V gene TRBV10-3, with D perhaps matching TRBD1 (6 bases). Germline CDR1 ENHRY, CDR2 SYGVKD. V lost 6 bases, J lost 6 bases, and 9 bases lay in between. The CDR3 is 11 amino acids. The chain's CDR3 is CAISQGREQYF. The DNA of the CDR3 is TGTGCCATCAGCCAGGGGCGCGAGCAGTACTTC.

The rearrangement joins TRBV19 to TRBJ1-1; 7 nucleotides line up with TRBD1. After removal of 7 bases from V and 0 bases from J, the junction contained 5 bases not matched to a gene. Germline assignment: CDR1 LNHDA and CDR2 SQIVND (reference sequence). The CDR3 has 14 residues. In DNA form, the CDR3 reads TGTGCCAGTAAGGAGGGGGCGGTGAACACTGAAGCTTTCTTT. It encodes CASKEGAVNTEAFF.

The chain carries TRBV19 and TRBJ1-2; 8 bases agree with TRBD1. V lost 5 bases, J lost 4 bases, and 6 bases stayed unmatched. CDR1 is LNHDA and CDR2 is SQIVND in the germline V gene (reference sequence). This CDR3 has 14 residues. The CDR3 coding sequence is TGTGCCAGTAGTTCTTCGACAGGGGTCTATGGCTACACCTTC. Protein: CASSSSTGVYGYTF.

The gene calls are TRBV10-1 and TRBJ2-2, with D possibly TRBD1 on 6 matching bases. V lost 0 bases and J lost 6, with 11 bases in between. The length of the CDR3 is 15 residues. The germline gives CDR1 WNHNN, CDR2 SYGVQD (reference sequence). The CDR3 DNA follows: TGCGCCAGCAGTGAGTCGACAGGTCGGGCCGGGGAGCTGTTTTTT. Translating gives CASSESTGRAGELFF.

The V call is TRBV6-2 or TRBV6-3, the J call TRBJ1-1, with 11 bases aligning to TRBD1. Per the germline V gene, CDR1 is MNHEY and CDR2 is SVGEGT. This CDR3 has 17 amino acids. V lost 0 bases and J lost 6; bases outside the gene matches: 9. The CDR3 DNA reads as TGTGCCAGCAGTTACTCGAGGTGGGACAGGGGGAATTCTGAAGCTTTCTTT. The encoded protein is CASSYSRWDRGNSEAFF.

The rearrangement joins TRBV6-2 or TRBV6-3 to TRBJ2-1; 10 nucleotides align to TRBD2. With V trimmed by 0 bases and J by 3 bases, 2 bases remained unmatched. The CDR3 totals 16 residues. The germline gives CDR1 MNHEY, CDR2 SVGEGT. CDR3 nucleotide sequence: TGTGCCAGCAGTTACTCCGGACTAGCGGTCTACAATGAGCAGTTCTTC. It codes for CASSYSGLAVYNEQFF.

V and J are TRBV5-4 and TRBJ1-1; TRBD1 might be the D (6 bases). Looked up from germline, CDR1 is SGHNT and CDR2 is YYREEE (reference sequence). The germline V and J ends were trimmed by 3 bases and 9 bases, with 15 bases remaining between them. This CDR3 comprises 13 residues. The CDR3 loop reads CASSSLDRPKAFF. In DNA, the CDR3 is TGTGCCAGCAGCTCACTGGACAGACCGAAAGCTTTCTTT. Supplemented by reference TRBV5-4 and TRBJ1-1, the full variable domain reads ETGVTQSPTHLIKTRGQQVTLRCSSQSGHNTVSWYQQALGQGPQFIFQYYREEENGRGNFPPRFSGLQFPNYSSELNVNALELDDSALYLCASSSLDRPKAFFGQGTRLTVV.

This chain links TRBV7-9 with TRBJ2-6; 7 bases agree with TRBD2. Trimming took 1 base from V and 0 from J; bases not matched to a gene: 6. The CDR3 is made up of 18 amino acids. Germline lookup yields CDR1 SEHNR and CDR2 FQNEAQ (reference sequence). Written as DNA, the CDR3 is TGTGCCAGCAGCTTAGTTGCGGGAGTTTCCTCTGGGGCCAACGTCCTGACTTTC. Encoded protein: CASSLVAGVSSGANVLTF.

The CDR3 DNA sequence: TGTGCCAGTATGGGGGCAGCCATGAACACTGAAGCTTTCTTT. This gives the protein CASMGAAMNTEAFF. The rearrangement uses TRBV19 and TRBJ1-1, with D tentatively TRBD1 (6 bases). CDR3 length: 14 residues. The V gene's germline CDR1 is LNHDA and CDR2 SQIVND (reference sequence). The V gene lost 7 bases and the J gene lost 0 bases, with 12 bases spanning the gap.

V and J are TRBV5-1 and TRBJ1-2; 9 bases are shared with TRBD1. Germline V gene data show CDR1 as SGHRS and CDR2 as YFSETQ. This CDR3 spans 15 amino acids. Trimming removed 0 bases from V and 4 bases from J; junction bases left unmatched: 4. The CDR3 nucleotides read TGCGCCAGCAGCTTGGGGGACAGGGCGAGCTATGGCTACACCTTC. Its protein is CASSLGDRASYGYTF.

The chain recombines TRBV7-2 with TRBJ2-4, with TRBD2 as a possible D gene (6 bases). The germline CDR1 and CDR2 sequences are SGHTA and FQGNSA. The CDR3 has 15 amino acids. V dropped 2 bases and J dropped 7 bases, with 15 bases sitting between them. The CDR3 nucleotides read TGTGCCAGCAGCTTAACCTGGGAGGTTGGGAACATTCAGTACTTC. Its translation: CASSLTWEVGNIQYF.

The chain couples TRBV15 to TRBJ1-4; tentative D call: TRBD1 (6 bases). CDR1 LNHNV and CDR2 YYDKDF come from the germline V gene (reference sequence). This CDR3 region has 15 residues. V was shortened by 5 bases and J by 4 bases, with 14 bases between the two germline ends. The CDR3 here is CATSFRGRLNEKLFF. The CDR3 coding sequence is TGTGCCACCAGCTTCAGGGGCAGGCTTAATGAAAAACTGTTTTTT.

This clone was seen once. This chain uses TRBV7-2 with TRBJ2-7; 8 bases line up with TRBD1. Unmatched junction bases numbered 6, after V lost 4 bases and J lost 4 bases. Germline assignment: CDR1 SGHTA and CDR2 FQGNSA. The CDR3 is 14 residues long. The CDR3 here is CASSSDRGHYEQYF. The DNA of the CDR3 is TGTGCCAGCAGCTCCGACAGGGGCCATTACGAGCAGTACTTC.

Only a few counts were recorded for this clone. The chain couples TRBV7-2 to TRBJ2-3; 7 nucleotides align to TRBD1. Germline V gene data show CDR1 as SGHTA and CDR2 as FQGNSA. CDR3 length equals 14 residues. Trimming removed 3 bases from V and 5 bases from J; junction bases left unmatched: 5. For the CDR3, the DNA is TGTGCCAGCAGCTTTACAGGGGTGAGAGATACGCAGTATTTT. Translating it yields CASSFTGVRDTQYF.

V is TRBV11-2 and J is TRBJ1-2; possibly TRBD1 for D (5 bases). The germline CDR1 and CDR2 sequences are SGHAT and FQNNGV. The V and J ends lost 1 base and 3 bases respectively, with 9 bases between them. CDR3 length equals 14 residues. The CDR3: CASSLARGDYGYTF. As DNA, the CDR3 is TGTGCCAGCAGCTTAGCCCGGGGGGACTATGGCTACACCTTC.

The chain joins TRBV6-5 to TRBJ2-1, with TRBD2 matching 9 bases. Germline V CDR1 and CDR2: MNHEY, SVGAGI. The CDR3 runs to 15 residues. V was pared by 6 bases and J by 2 bases, with 5 bases of the junction left unmatched. The CDR3 nucleotides are TGTGCCAGCAGCTGGGGCGGGGGGGCCTACAATGAGCAGTTCTTC. Protein sequence: CASSWGGGAYNEQFF.

The CDR3 bases are TGTGCCAGCTGGCATCACAGGGACCCCAAATATAGCAATCAGCCCCAGCATTTT. Protein product: CASWHHRDPKYSNQPQHF. V is TRBV9 and J is TRBJ1-5; D may be TRBD1 (6 bases). Germline V CDR1 and CDR2: SGDLS, YYNGEE. The CDR3 runs 18 residues. Trimming took 7 bases from V and 0 from J, leaving 23 bases between them.

The rearrangement uses TRBV16 and TRBJ2-5; perhaps TRBD2 as D (7 bases). Per the germline V gene, CDR1 is KGHSY and CDR2 is FQNENV. This CDR3 comprises 15 residues. Trimming shortened V by 0 bases and J by 6 bases, and 14 bases separated the two germline ends. Here the CDR3 DNA reads TGTGCCAGCAGCCAATCCGGGGGGCAGGGGAAGACCCAGTACTTC. It codes for CASSQSGGQGKTQYF.

This chain uses TRBV19 with TRBJ2-3; 11 bases are a match to TRBD2. CDR1 LNHDA and CDR2 SQIVND come from the germline V gene (reference sequence). This CDR3 region has 15 residues. V dropped 5 bases and J dropped 7; count of bases not matched to a gene: 8. The CDR3 reads CASSPLSGRGNTQYF. CDR3 nucleotides: TGTGCCAGTAGTCCCCTTAGCGGGAGGGGAAATACGCAGTATTTT.

J is TRBJ2-1 and V is TRBV5-5, with 11 nucleotides matching TRBD1. This CDR3 region has 16 residues. Germline CDR1 reads SGHKS; CDR2 reads YYEKEE (reference sequence). Trimming cost V 0 bases and J 5 bases; bases outside gene matches: 4. CDR3 residues: CASSLGDRGNHNEQFF. The CDR3 DNA sequence: TGTGCCAGCAGCTTGGGGGACAGGGGGAACCACAATGAGCAGTTCTTC.

The chain joins TRBV19 to TRBJ1-1, with D unresolved. This CDR3 spans 13 amino acids. V lost 1 base to trimming and J lost 4 bases, with 7 bases between them. CDR1 is LNHDA, CDR2 SQIVND, per germline (reference sequence). The CDR3 bases are TGTGCCAGTAGTATAGCCCGAGGCACTGAAGCTTTCTTT. It encodes CASSIARGTEAFF.

This clone was found once. V and J are TRBV6-1 and TRBJ1-3; D unclear. V shed 3 bases and J shed 5 bases, with 5 bases lying between them. The germline CDR1 and CDR2 sequences are MNHNS and SASEGT. CDR3 size: 12 residues. The CDR3 DNA sequence: TGTGCCAGCAGTGAGCTACGAAACACCATATATTTT. Protein product: CASSELRNTIYF.

The rearrangement joins TRBV11-2 to TRBJ1-4, with D hard to call. V was clipped by 1 base and J by 2 bases, with 11 bases between them. Germline assignment: CDR1 SGHAT and CDR2 FQNNGV. This CDR3 is 16 amino acids long. CDR3 bases: TGTGCCAGCAGCTTAGGGAGGGTTGTGACTAATGAAAAACTGTTTTTT. Translated: CASSLGRVVTNEKLFF.

J is TRBJ1-3 and V is TRBV9; D might be TRBD1 (6 bases). Germline CDR1 SGDLS, CDR2 YYNGEE. The CDR3 extends over 17 amino acids. Trimming stripped 3 bases from V and 0 bases from J, with 16 bases between. The CDR3 loop reads CASSGTIQGSSGNTIYF. The CDR3 DNA reads as TGTGCCAGCAGCGGAACCATTCAGGGGAGCTCTGGAAACACCATATATTTT.

The J gene is TRBJ1-2, the V gene TRBV4-1, with no clear D. The CDR3 is made up of 15 amino acids. The germline V gene has CDR1 MGHRA and CDR2 YSYEKL. Between the trimmed V and J ends, which lost 1 base and 3 bases, there was a span of 12 bases. The CDR3, as DNA: TGCGCCAGCAGCCAAGTTCCACCGTCGGACTATGGCTACACCTTC. Protein: CASSQVPPSDYGYTF.

This CDR3 reads CASRPKERGETQYF. CDR3 nucleotide sequence: TGTGCAAGTCGCCCTAAGGAGCGAGGGGAGACCCAGTACTTC. The gene calls are TRBV12-2 and TRBJ2-5; no check of the table's D call, TRBD2, against the DNA was made. TRBV12-2 is reported as a pseudogene. This CDR3 spans 14 amino acids.

The chain couples TRBV6-6 to TRBJ2-3; the match to TRBD1 covers 10 bases. The length of the CDR3 is 23 residues. With V trimmed by 6 bases and J by 0 bases, 27 bases remained unmatched. Germline V gene lookup returns CDR1 MNHNY and CDR2 SVGAGI (reference sequence). CDR3 sequence (DNA): TGTGCCAGCAGACGAAGACAGGGGGCGGCCAAATCCCCTTCTTTTACTAGCACAGATACGCAGTATTTT. Its translation: CASRRRQGAAKSPSFTSTDTQYF.

This chain connects TRBV21-1 to TRBJ1-1; the DNA was not compared with TRBD1, the D call given in the table. TRBV21-1 constitutes a pseudogene. The CDR3 consists of 16 residues. The CDR3 reads CASSPDYRGRINEAFF. The CDR3 nucleotides read TGTGCCAGCAGCCCAGACTACAGGGGGCGGATAAATGAAGCTTTCTTT.

There are many counts of this clone. The chain employs TRBV10-3 and TRBJ2-6; tentatively, D is TRBD2 (5 bases). This CDR3 region has 16 residues. CDR1 is ENHRY, CDR2 SYGVKD, per germline. The V gene lost 2 bases and the J gene lost 2 bases, with 10 bases spanning the gap. The CDR3 loop is CAISEDGGTGANVLTF. The CDR3 DNA reads TGTGCCATCAGTGAGGACGGAGGTACTGGGGCCAACGTCCTGACTTTC.